The 27 T cell receptor beta chains listed next were all sequenced from one sample in a study of blood T cell repertoires in COVID-19. TCRdb's copy holds only in-frame clones and misses some; the assay was immunoSEQ multiplex PCR. The sample includes approximately 300,000 clones, about nine tenths seen only once; the top ten take 6.5% to 8%. The sequenced sample was peripheral blood. The receptors derive from a woman aged 30 to 39 with COVID-19, enrolled during active disease.

With respect to this clone: This CDR3 is also generated by other DNA sequences in the sample. The chain links TRBV5-4 to TRBJ2-7; D is perhaps TRBD1 (6 bases). Trimming stripped 0 bases from V and 3 bases from J, with 7 bases between. The CDR3 runs 13 residues. Per the germline V gene, CDR1 is SGHNT and CDR2 is YYREEE (reference sequence). The CDR3 protein is CASSLDRVYEQYF. Written as DNA, the CDR3 is TGTGCCAGCAGCTTGGACAGGGTCTACGAGCAGTACTTC.

The genes are TRBV9 and TRBJ2-3; weak D call: TRBD1 (5 bases). The CDR3 loop spans 14 amino acids. V lost 0 bases to trimming and J lost 2 bases, with 7 bases between them. The germline CDR1 and CDR2 sequences are SGDLS and YYNGEE. This CDR3 reads CASSVETDTDTQYF. In DNA, the CDR3 is TGTGCCAGCAGCGTAGAGACAGACACAGATACGCAGTATTTT.

This chain joins TRBV6-5 and TRBJ1-1, with D possibly TRBD1 on 5 matching bases. The CDR3 covers 12 residues. Trimming shortened V by 6 bases and J by 3 bases, and 8 bases separated the two germline ends. CDR1 is MNHEY, CDR2 SVGAGI, per germline. In DNA, the CDR3 is TGTGCCAGCAGGGGGACTTACACTGAAGCTTTCTTT. Amino acid sequence: CASRGTYTEAFF.

The chain employs TRBV28 and TRBJ2-1; possible D gene TRBD1, 5 bases. Trimming cost V 8 bases and J 15 bases, with 17 bases left between them. Germline CDR1 is MDHEN and CDR2 is SYDVKM. The CDR3 is made up of 11 amino acids. CDR3 sequence: CASGAYRSLFF. In nucleotides, the CDR3 is TGTGCCAGCGGGGCCTACCGGTCTCTGTTCTTC.

The rearrangement uses TRBV7-2 and TRBJ1-3; 9 bases match TRBD1. Germline CDR1 is SGHTA and CDR2 is FQGNSA. The CDR3 has 15 residues. Losses at the gene ends were 5 bases for V and 4 bases for J; bases not matched to a gene: 6. The CDR3, as DNA: TGTGCCAGCAGCCTCGGGACAGGGCTCGGAAACACCATATATTTT. This sequence encodes CASSLGTGLGNTIYF.

The chain couples TRBV9 to TRBJ1-3, with D perhaps matching TRBD1 (6 bases). The ends were cut back, 3 bases at V and 2 bases at J, with 18 bases in the middle. The germline gives CDR1 SGDLS, CDR2 YYNGEE. This CDR3 contains 17 residues. This CDR3 is CASSASPLQGPGNTIYF. CDR3 sequence (DNA): TGTGCCAGCAGCGCGTCGCCCCTCCAGGGGCCTGGAAACACCATATATTTT.

The chain is built from TRBV9 and TRBJ2-7, with D tentatively TRBD2 (6 bases). The V end lost 1 base, the J end lost 0 bases, and 11 bases lay between the germline ends. The CDR3 length is 15 residues. Germline V gives CDR1 SGDLS, CDR2 YYNGEE. The CDR3 DNA is TGTGCCAGCAGCGTACTGGACTACAGCTCCTACGAGCAGTACTTC. Translation gives CASSVLDYSSYEQYF.

J is TRBJ1-4 and V is TRBV19, with D possibly matching TRBD1 (6 bases). Germline CDR1 LNHDA, CDR2 SQIVND (reference sequence). V was clipped by 6 bases and J by 3 bases, with 11 bases between them. There are 14 residues in the CDR3. The CDR3 region has the DNA TGTGCCAGTAGAGACAGGCCCCCTAATGAAAAACTGTTTTTT. Its translation: CASRDRPPNEKLFF.

The chain combines TRBV11-2 with TRBJ2-5, with 8 bases that match TRBD2. CDR3 size: 15 residues. Trimming took 4 bases from V and 2 from J; bases not matched to a gene: 6. Germline CDR1 reads SGHAT; CDR2 reads FQNNGV. The CDR3 DNA follows: TGTGCCAGCAGCTCTCTAACTAGCGGACAAGAGACCCAGTACTTC. Translating it yields CASSSLTSGQETQYF. Looking up the rest from reference TRBV11-2 and TRBJ2-5 gives the full variable domain: EAGVAQSPRYKIIEKRQSVAFWCNPISGHATLYWYQQILGQGPKLLIQFQNNGVVDDSQLPKDRFSAERLKGVDSTLKIQPAKLEDSAVYLCASSSLTSGQETQYFGPGTRLLVL.

J is TRBJ2-5 and V is TRBV11-2; 9 bases agree with TRBD1. The CDR3 has 15 residues. V dropped 6 bases and J dropped 2; count of bases not matched to a gene: 7. CDR1 is SGHAT, CDR2 FQNNGV, per germline. The CDR3 nucleotides read TGTGCCAGCAGGCTCCGGGACAGGGTTCAAGAGACCCAGTACTTC. Encoded protein: CASRLRDRVQETQYF.

The rearrangement joins TRBV5-4 to TRBJ2-7; D may be TRBD1 (6 bases). The CDR3 is made up of 16 amino acids. Looked up from germline, CDR1 is SGHNT and CDR2 is YYREEE (reference sequence). Trimming pared 3 bases from V and 7 bases from J, leaving 23 bases between. CDR3 region: CASSSRGSSQSGEQYF. Here the CDR3 DNA reads TGTGCCAGCAGCTCCAGGGGATCCTCTCAATCGGGAGAGCAGTACTTC. Together with reference TRBV5-4 and TRBJ2-7, the CDR3 gives the full variable domain: ETGVTQSPTHLIKTRGQQVTLRCSSQSGHNTVSWYQQALGQGPQFIFQYYREEENGRGNFPPRFSGLQFPNYSSELNVNALELDDSALYLCASSSRGSSQSGEQYFGPGTRLTVT.

The chain uses TRBV6-1 and TRBJ1-5; 7 bases align to TRBD1. The CDR3 has 16 residues. The junction had 7 bases not matched to a gene; V was cut back by 2 bases and J by 3 bases. Germline CDR1 reads MNHNS; CDR2 reads SASEGT. The CDR3 DNA follows: TGTGCCAGCAGTGAACACCTAGGGGGCAACAATCAGCCCCAGCATTTT. Encoded protein: CASSEHLGGNNQPQHF.

This chain joins TRBV5-1 and TRBJ1-2, with a weak D call TRBD1 (6 bases). V lost 0 bases, J lost 6 bases, and 15 bases lay in between. The CDR3 consists of 15 residues. Germline values: CDR1 SGHRS, CDR2 YFSETQ. CDR3 residues: CASSLVRRRTDGYTF. The CDR3 DNA reads as TGCGCCAGCAGCTTGGTTCGAAGACGGACAGATGGCTACACCTTC.

The chain links TRBV21-1 to TRBJ2-1; no check of the table's D call, TRBD2, against the DNA was made. TRBV21-1 is given as a pseudogene. This CDR3 is built from 16 residues. The DNA of the CDR3 is TGTGCCAGGGGCAAGAGGAGGGAGCAAGCCTACAATGAGCAGTTCTTC. Residues: CARGKRREQAYNEQFF.

The chain is built from TRBV15 and TRBJ2-7, with TRBD2 identical over 9 bases. This CDR3 has 12 amino acids. The V and J ends lost 8 bases and 6 bases, in that order; junction bases with no gene match: 5. Germline lookup yields CDR1 LNHNV and CDR2 YYDKDF (reference sequence). The CDR3 nucleotides read TGTGCCACCCGGGCGGGGGGGGGCGAGCAGTACTTC. Amino acid sequence: CATRAGGGEQYF.

This rearrangement joins TRBV6-5 to TRBJ2-2; 7 nucleotides match TRBD1. Trimming cost V 5 bases and J 0 bases; bases outside gene matches: 3. The germline gives CDR1 MNHEY, CDR2 SVGAGI. CDR3 length equals 15 residues. The CDR3 sequence: CASSRTGANTGELFF. Written as DNA, the CDR3 is TGTGCCAGCAGTCGGACAGGCGCGAACACCGGGGAGCTGTTTTTT.

This chain uses TRBV5-6 with TRBJ2-2; 10 positions agree with TRBD2. Germline assignment: CDR1 SGHDT and CDR2 YYEEEE. The J segment lost 6 bases and the V segment lost 0 bases, leaving 5 bases of the junction unmatched. The CDR3 covers 16 residues. In DNA form, the CDR3 reads TGTGCCAGCAGCTTGGGTCTAGCGGGAGCGTCCGGGGAGCTGTTTTTT. This codes for CASSLGLAGASGELFF. The full variable domain, in which reference TRBV5-6 and TRBJ2-2 provide the parts outside the CDR3, is DAGVTQSPTHLIKTRGQQVTLRCSPKSGHDTVSWYQQALGQGPQFIFQYYEEEERQRGNFPDRFSGHQFPNYSSELNVNALLLGDSALYLCASSLGLAGASGELFFGEGSRLTVL.

The rearrangement links TRBV19 to TRBJ2-1, with 9 positions matching TRBD2. Germline values: CDR1 LNHDA, CDR2 SQIVND (reference sequence). The CDR3 totals 16 residues. V dropped 5 bases and J dropped 5; count of bases not matched to a gene: 10. CDR3 DNA sequence: TGTGCCAGTAGTCCTCCGAGCGGGAGGACCGACAATGAGCAGTTCTTC. It specifies CASSPPSGRTDNEQFF. The full variable domain, completed using reference TRBV19 and TRBJ2-1, is DGGITQSPKYLFRKEGQNVTLSCEQNLNHDAMYWYRQDPGQGLRLIYYSQIVNDFQKGDIAEGYSVSREKKESFPLTVTSAQKNPTAFYLCASSPPSGRTDNEQFFGPGTRLTVL.

The rearrangement uses TRBV2 and TRBJ1-1; 7 bases line up with TRBD1. This CDR3 has 12 residues. Germline assignment: CDR1 SNHLY and CDR2 FYNNEI. With 6 bases clipped from V and 7 bases from J, the junction kept 5 bases outside the gene matches. The CDR3 DNA reads TGTGCCAGCAGGGGGACAGAAAATGAAGCTTTCTTT. Protein sequence: CASRGTENEAFF.

V is TRBV7-2 and J is TRBJ1-5, with 7 bases that match TRBD1. V gave up 1 base and J gave up 6 bases; unmatched junction bases: 6. The germline CDR1 and CDR2 sequences are SGHTA and FQGNSA. The CDR3 is 15 amino acids. CDR3 nucleotides: TGTGCCAGCAGCTTAGTGGCAGGGGGTGGTCAGCCCCAGCATTTT. It specifies CASSLVAGGGQPQHF. Supplemented by reference TRBV7-2 and TRBJ1-5, the full variable domain reads GAGVSQSPSNKVTEKGKDVELRCDPISGHTALYWYRQSLGQGLEFLIYFQGNSAPDKSGLPSDRFSAERTGGSVSTLTIQRTQQEDSAVYLCASSLVAGGGQPQHFGDGTRLSIL.

V is TRBV9 and J is TRBJ2-2; 11 nucleotides match TRBD2. V lost 0 bases and J lost 1; bases outside the gene matches: 14. The CDR3 extends over 21 amino acids. The V gene's germline CDR1 is SGDLS and CDR2 YYNGEE. The CDR3 loop reads CASSVAGRKGTSGGNTGELFF. Here the CDR3 DNA reads TGTGCCAGCAGCGTAGCAGGCAGGAAGGGAACTAGCGGGGGGAACACCGGGGAGCTGTTTTTT.

V and J are TRBV6-2 or TRBV6-3 and TRBJ1-1; tentative D call: TRBD1 (6 bases). Trimming left V 2 bases short and J 5 bases short, with 15 bases between. CDR1 is MNHEY, CDR2 SVGEGT, per germline. The CDR3 consists of 15 residues. The CDR3 loop is CASSYGTPKGTEAFF. The CDR3 DNA follows: TGTGCCAGCAGTTACGGGACACCGAAGGGGACTGAAGCTTTCTTT.

The V and J genes are TRBV6-5 and TRBJ2-7; D is unclear. The V gene lost 9 bases and the J gene lost 0 bases, with 12 bases spanning the gap. The CDR3 is 13 residues long. Germline V CDR1 and CDR2: MNHEY, SVGAGI. CDR3 region: CASQALSSYEQYF. The CDR3 region has the DNA TGTGCCAGTCAGGCTCTGAGCTCCTACGAGCAGTACTTC.

The chain employs TRBV6-5 and TRBJ1-2; D is unresolved. The V gene's germline CDR1 is MNHEY and CDR2 SVGAGI. V was clipped by 4 bases and J by 2 bases, with 8 bases between them. This CDR3 spans 13 amino acids. DNA for the CDR3: TGTGCCAGCAGTTCCAGGATGAACTATGGCTACACCTTC. Protein product: CASSSRMNYGYTF.

The V call is TRBV28, the J call TRBJ1-1; TRBD1 might be the D (5 bases). CDR1 and CDR2 from the germline V gene are MDHEN and SYDVKM. This CDR3 spans 15 amino acids. Trimming removed 6 bases from V and 5 bases from J, with 19 bases in between. In nucleotides, the CDR3 is TGTGCCAGCAGATGGGGCCGAAGGGGCGATACTGAAGCTTTCTTT. Amino acids: CASRWGRRGDTEAFF.

V usage is TRBV4-1 and J usage is TRBJ1-1; no firm D call. Germline V gives CDR1 MGHRA, CDR2 YSYEKL. This CDR3 region has 21 residues. Trimming removed 4 bases at V and 2 bases at J, with 32 bases between. The CDR3 loop reads CASSLAPLPSARGHGNTEAFF. In DNA, the CDR3 is TGCGCCAGCAGCCTGGCTCCATTACCGTCAGCCCGAGGTCATGGAAACACTGAAGCTTTCTTT.

The chain links TRBV18 to TRBJ1-1, with D perhaps matching TRBD1 (6 bases). V was trimmed by 5 bases and J by 3 bases, leaving 13 bases between them. CDR1 and CDR2 from the germline V gene are KGHSH and LQKENI. This CDR3 has 14 amino acids. Here the CDR3 reads CASSIQGRDTEAFF. The CDR3 coding sequence is TGTGCCAGCTCAATACAGGGTAGGGACACTGAAGCTTTCTTT.